The T cell receptor (beta chain) under discussion was sequenced for a study of neurological immune-mediated disorders. Over 160 million TCR-beta sequences from 15-18 subjects came from every sequencing run. TCRdb itself ran the 5' RACE reads through MiXCR, one entry per CDR3 protein. This table holds some 120,000 distinct CDR3 sequences, 3% to 3.5% found once. Study results and caveats: Phylogenetic grouping assigned the repertoires of 18 of 34 multiple sclerosis patients to one related-CDR3 cluster, which constitutes a possible signature. The most TCR clonal expansion was seen in HTLV-1-associated myelopathy, and the least was seen in multiple sclerosis, which fell below healthy controls.

This CDR3 region has 15 residues. V was shortened by 5 bases and J by 0 bases, with 12 bases between the two germline ends. Germline V gene sequence: CDR1 SGHRS, CDR2 YFSETQ. Many counts were recorded for this clonotype. The antigen is unknown. This sequence joins TRBV5-1 and TRBJ2-1; weak D call: TRBD1 (6 bases). The sequence came from a woman aged 25 to 39 with multiple sclerosis. Input material: PBMCs. CDR3 residues: CASSSGASSYNEQFF. CDR3 DNA: TGCGCCAGCAGTTCAGGGGCGTCCTCCTACAATGAGCAGTTCTTC.